Each of the 17 T cell receptor beta chains below was sequenced from the same sample in a study of human versus mouse CDR3 diversity and MHC coevolution. Profiling relied on immunoSEQ multiplex PCR, and the TCRdb table lists in-frame clones only, not all of them. This table has roughly 81,000 clones, roughly 93% appearing once. Sequencing was done on a sample of naive CD4+ T cells from blood. The subset here: CD45RO-negative CD62L-positive naive CD4 T cells. Receptors were obtained from a person aged 30 to 69 in good health.

The CDR3 here is CASRSGQQETQYF. CDR3 DNA: TGTGCCAGCCGTTCGGGACAGCAAGAGACCCAGTACTTC. The rearrangement links TRBV28 to TRBJ2-5; 7 bases agree with TRBD1. The length of the CDR3 is 13 residues. Losses at the gene ends were 8 bases for V and 2 bases for J; bases not matched to a gene: 5. Germline V lookup: CDR1 MDHEN, CDR2 SYDVKM. Filled out from reference TRBV28 and TRBJ2-5, the complete variable domain reads DVKVTQSSRYLVKRTGEKVFLECVQDMDHENMFWYRQDPGLGLRLIYFSYDVKMKEKGDIPEGYSVSREKKERFSLILESASTNQTSMYLCASRSGQQETQYFGPGTRLLVL.

The chain links TRBV11-3 to TRBJ2-3, with a weak D call TRBD1 (5 bases). CDR1 is SGHNT and CDR2 is YENEEA in the germline V gene. Trimming left V 2 bases short and J 0 bases short, with 12 bases between. The CDR3 has 16 amino acids. Here the CDR3 reads CASSLSLGPSTDTQYF. CDR3 bases: TGTGCCAGCAGCTTAAGTTTGGGGCCTAGCACAGATACGCAGTATTTT.

About this clone itself: Other DNA sequences within the sample encode an identical CDR3. This chain uses TRBV7-2 with TRBJ2-3; 10 bases map to TRBD2. The ends lost 4 bases at V and 1 base at J; junction bases unmatched: 2. CDR1 is SGHTA and CDR2 is FQGNSA in the germline V gene. The CDR3 runs to 15 residues. The CDR3 sequence is CASSSGLAGTDTQYF. DNA of the CDR3: TGTGCCAGCAGCTCTGGACTAGCGGGCACAGATACGCAGTATTTT.

This clone was detected once. The gene calls are TRBV6-1 and TRBJ1-2; 8 bases line up with TRBD1. Germline V gene data show CDR1 as MNHNS and CDR2 as SASEGT. Trimming cost V 6 bases and J 4 bases; bases outside gene matches: 7. The CDR3 runs 14 residues. The DNA for the CDR3 is TGTGCCAGCAGACCGGGACAGGACCTCTATGGCTACACCTTC. It codes for CASRPGQDLYGYTF.

The chain couples TRBV28 to TRBJ1-1; no definite D call. CDR3 length: 14 amino acids. Germline assignment: CDR1 MDHEN and CDR2 SYDVKM. Trimming took 0 bases from V and 3 from J, leaving 8 bases between them. The CDR3 here is CASSLWGRDTEAFF. The CDR3 DNA reads as TGTGCCAGCAGTTTATGGGGGAGGGACACTGAAGCTTTCTTT.

DNA of the CDR3: TGCGCCAGCAGCCCCAGGGACAGGGACTCCTACGAGCAGTACTTC. Its protein is CASSPRDRDSYEQYF. The rearrangement links TRBV4-1 to TRBJ2-7; the match to TRBD1 covers 9 bases. This CDR3 spans 15 amino acids. Losses at the gene ends were 4 bases for V and 0 bases for J; bases not matched to a gene: 4. Germline V gene sequence: CDR1 MGHRA, CDR2 YSYEKL.

The V and J genes are TRBV5-6 and TRBJ2-3; 9 nucleotides line up with TRBD1. The CDR3 has 15 amino acids. Trimming at V came to 4 bases and at J to 2 bases, leaving 5 bases not matched to a gene. The V gene's germline CDR1 is SGHDT and CDR2 YYEEEE. This CDR3 is CASSKRQGVTDTQYF. In nucleotides, the CDR3 is TGTGCCAGCAGCAAACGACAGGGGGTCACAGATACGCAGTATTTT. Variable domain in full (rest from reference TRBV5-6 and TRBJ2-3): DAGVTQSPTHLIKTRGQQVTLRCSPKSGHDTVSWYQQALGQGPQFIFQYYEEEERQRGNFPDRFSGHQFPNYSSELNVNALLLGDSALYLCASSKRQGVTDTQYFGPGTRLTVL.

The CDR3 here is CASSLNAAGAIGYTF. The DNA for the CDR3 is TGTGCCAGCAGTCTCAACGCGGCCGGCGCTATTGGCTACACCTTC. The rearrangement uses TRBV4-2 and TRBJ1-2; D uncertain. V lost 6 bases, J lost 7 bases, and 21 bases lay in between. CDR3 length: 15 residues. Per germline, CDR1 LGHNA and CDR2 YNFKEQ.

The chain joins TRBV28 to TRBJ2-1; 11 nucleotides match TRBD2. The CDR3 consists of 15 residues. The junction had 2 bases not matched to a gene; V was cut back by 6 bases and J by 1 base. The germline V gene encodes CDR1 MDHEN and CDR2 SYDVKM. The CDR3: CASRGTSGSYNEQFF. CDR3 bases: TGTGCCAGCAGGGGGACTAGCGGTTCCTACAATGAGCAGTTCTTC. The full variable domain, rest sourced from reference TRBV28 and TRBJ2-1, is DVKVTQSSRYLVKRTGEKVFLECVQDMDHENMFWYRQDPGLGLRLIYFSYDVKMKEKGDIPEGYSVSREKKERFSLILESASTNQTSMYLCASRGTSGSYNEQFFGPGTRLTVL.

This chain connects TRBV7-2 to TRBJ1-2; TRBD1 matches at 9 bases. CDR3 length: 13 amino acids. With V trimmed by 5 bases and J by 5 bases, 3 bases remained unmatched. Germline V gives CDR1 SGHTA, CDR2 FQGNSA. CDR3 sequence reads: CASSVGQGYGYTF. The CDR3 DNA reads as TGTGCCAGCAGCGTCGGACAGGGGTATGGCTACACCTTC.

The rearrangement links TRBV7-6 to TRBJ1-1, with 9 nucleotides matching TRBD1. The germline CDR1 and CDR2 sequences are SGHVS and FNYEAQ. The CDR3 length is 14 residues. Trimming at V came to 6 bases and at J to 4 bases, leaving 6 bases not matched to a gene. CDR3 sequence (DNA): TGTGCCAGCAGTTCGGACAGGGGAAGCACTGAAGCTTTCTTT. Its translation is CASSSDRGSTEAFF. Together with reference TRBV7-6 and TRBJ1-1, the CDR3 gives the full variable domain: GAGVSQSPRYKVTKRGQDVALRCDPISGHVSLYWYRQALGQGPEFLTYFNYEAQQDKSGLPNDRFSAERPEGSISTLTIQRTEQRDSAMYRCASSSDRGSTEAFFGQGTRLTVV.

The chain is built from TRBV29-1 and TRBJ1-1; no clear D. The length of the CDR3 is 11 residues. V lost 5 bases and J lost 0, with 4 bases in between. CDR1 SQVTM and CDR2 ANQGSEA come from the germline V gene. This CDR3 is CSVRVNTEAFF. Written as DNA, the CDR3 is TGCAGCGTTCGCGTGAACACTGAAGCTTTCTTT. Full variable domain (rest looked up from reference TRBV29-1 and TRBJ1-1): SAVISQKPSRDICQRGTSLTIQCQVDSQVTMMFWYRQQPGQSLTLIATANQGSEATYESGFVIDKFPISRPNLTFSTLTVSNMSPEDSSIYLCSVRVNTEAFFGQGTRLTVV.

This CDR3 reads CASSLVLTGDNYGYTF. CDR3 sequence (DNA): TGTGCCAGCAGCTTAGTGTTAACGGGGGATAACTATGGCTACACCTTC. The chain links TRBV7-9 to TRBJ1-2; D perhaps matches TRBD1 (5 bases). The germline V gene has CDR1 SEHNR and CDR2 FQNEAQ (reference sequence). The CDR3 totals 16 residues. V was pared by 1 base and J by 1 base, with 13 bases between.

V gene TRBV7-2 combines with J gene TRBJ2-2, with TRBD1 as a possible D gene (6 bases). The CDR3 consists of 15 residues. Germline lookup yields CDR1 SGHTA and CDR2 FQGNSA. The V end lost 0 bases, the J end lost 2 bases, and 7 bases lay between the germline ends. CDR3 region: CASSLAGQNTGELFF. In DNA, the CDR3 is TGTGCCAGCAGCTTAGCGGGACAAAACACCGGGGAGCTGTTTTTT.

Of note for this clone: In the same sample, other DNA sequences code for this CDR3. The genes are TRBV9 and TRBJ2-5; 15 bases are a match to TRBD2. The CDR3 runs 16 residues. V was pared by 3 bases and J by 5 bases, with 5 bases of the junction left unmatched. Germline lookup yields CDR1 SGDLS and CDR2 YYNGEE. The CDR3 loop reads CASSGTSGGAGETQYF. In DNA, the CDR3 is TGTGCCAGCAGCGGGACTAGCGGGGGGGCAGGGGAGACCCAGTACTTC.

The chain uses TRBV19 and TRBJ1-2, with 7 bases matching TRBD1. The CDR3 spans 13 residues. Germline CDR1 is LNHDA and CDR2 is SQIVND (reference sequence). The V and J ends lost 5 bases and 4 bases, in that order; junction bases with no gene match: 4. CDR3 sequence: CASSQTGAYGYTF. The CDR3 nucleotides read TGTGCCAGTAGTCAAACAGGGGCCTATGGCTACACCTTC.

J is TRBJ2-3 and V is TRBV19; no reliable D call. The germline gives CDR1 LNHDA, CDR2 SQIVND (reference sequence). The CDR3 is 15 amino acids. Trimming removed 3 bases at V and 0 bases at J, with 10 bases between. The CDR3 spells CASSITVTSTDTQYF. CDR3 DNA: TGTGCCAGTAGTATCACCGTTACTAGCACAGATACGCAGTATTTT.